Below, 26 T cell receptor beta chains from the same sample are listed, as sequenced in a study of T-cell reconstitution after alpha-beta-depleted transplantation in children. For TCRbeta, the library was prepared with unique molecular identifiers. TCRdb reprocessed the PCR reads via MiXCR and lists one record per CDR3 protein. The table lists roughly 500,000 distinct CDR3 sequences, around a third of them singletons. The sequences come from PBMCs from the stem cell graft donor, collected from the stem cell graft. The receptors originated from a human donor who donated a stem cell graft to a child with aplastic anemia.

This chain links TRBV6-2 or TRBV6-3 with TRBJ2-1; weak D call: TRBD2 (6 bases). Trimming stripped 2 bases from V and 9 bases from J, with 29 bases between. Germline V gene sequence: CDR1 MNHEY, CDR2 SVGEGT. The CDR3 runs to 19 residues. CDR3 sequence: CASSYDRGSSRALTSEQFF. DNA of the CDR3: TGTGCCAGCAGTTACGATCGGGGGAGCTCAAGGGCCCTAACGAGTGAGCAGTTCTTC.

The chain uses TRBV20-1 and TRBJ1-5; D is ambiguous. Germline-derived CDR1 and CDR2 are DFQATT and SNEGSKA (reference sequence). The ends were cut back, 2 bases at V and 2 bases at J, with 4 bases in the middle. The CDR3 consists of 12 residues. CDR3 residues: CSARMGNQPQHF. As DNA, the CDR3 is TGCAGTGCTAGAATGGGCAATCAGCCCCAGCATTTT.

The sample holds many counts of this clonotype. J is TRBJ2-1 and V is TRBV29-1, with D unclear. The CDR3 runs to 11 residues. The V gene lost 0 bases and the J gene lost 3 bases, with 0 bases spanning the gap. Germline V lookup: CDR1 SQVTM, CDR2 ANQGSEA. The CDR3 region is CSVEDYNEQFF. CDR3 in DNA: TGCAGCGTTGAAGACTACAATGAGCAGTTCTTC.

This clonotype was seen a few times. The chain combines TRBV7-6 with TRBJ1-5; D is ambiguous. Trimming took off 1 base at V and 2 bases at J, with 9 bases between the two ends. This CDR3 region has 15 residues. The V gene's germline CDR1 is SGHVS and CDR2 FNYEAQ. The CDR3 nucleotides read TGTGCCAGCAGCTTAGAGCAGGATCGCAATCAGCCCCAGCATTTT. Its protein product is CASSLEQDRNQPQHF. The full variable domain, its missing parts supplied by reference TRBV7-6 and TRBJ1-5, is GAGVSQSPRYKVTKRGQDVALRCDPISGHVSLYWYRQALGQGPEFLTYFNYEAQQDKSGLPNDRFSAERPEGSISTLTIQRTEQRDSAMYRCASSLEQDRNQPQHFGDGTRLSIL.

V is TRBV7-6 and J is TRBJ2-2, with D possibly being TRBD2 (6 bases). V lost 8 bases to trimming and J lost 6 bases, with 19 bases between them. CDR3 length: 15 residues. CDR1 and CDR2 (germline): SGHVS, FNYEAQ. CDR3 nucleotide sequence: TGTGCCAGCCGACGATCGGCGGGATCTGCCGGGGAGCTGTTTTTT. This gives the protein CASRRSAGSAGELFF.

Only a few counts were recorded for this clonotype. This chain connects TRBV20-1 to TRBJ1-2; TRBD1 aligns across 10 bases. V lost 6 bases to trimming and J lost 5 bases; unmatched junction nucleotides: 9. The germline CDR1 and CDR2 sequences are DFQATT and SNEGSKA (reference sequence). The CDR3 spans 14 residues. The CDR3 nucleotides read TGCAGTGCAACGGGACAGGGGAGAGGGTATGGCTACACCTTC. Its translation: CSATGQGRGYGYTF.

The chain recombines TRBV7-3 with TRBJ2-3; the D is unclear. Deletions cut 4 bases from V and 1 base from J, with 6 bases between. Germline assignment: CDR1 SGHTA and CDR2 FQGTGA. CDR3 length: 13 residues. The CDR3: CASSSDRTDTQYF. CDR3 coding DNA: TGTGCCAGCAGCTCTGACCGCACAGATACGCAGTATTTT.

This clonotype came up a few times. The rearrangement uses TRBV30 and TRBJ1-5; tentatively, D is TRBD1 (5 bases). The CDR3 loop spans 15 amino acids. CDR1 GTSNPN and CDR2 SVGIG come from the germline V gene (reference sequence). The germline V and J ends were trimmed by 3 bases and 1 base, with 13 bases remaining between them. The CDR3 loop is CAWSRGGSSNQPQHF. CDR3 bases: TGTGCCTGGAGCCGGGGGGGATCAAGCAATCAGCCCCAGCATTTT.

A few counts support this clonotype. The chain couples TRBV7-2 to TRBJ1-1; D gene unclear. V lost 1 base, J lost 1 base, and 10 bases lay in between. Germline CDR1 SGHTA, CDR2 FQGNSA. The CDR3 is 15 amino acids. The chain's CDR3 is CASSLGTLTNTEAFF. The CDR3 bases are TGTGCCAGCAGCTTAGGGACTCTCACGAACACTGAAGCTTTCTTT.

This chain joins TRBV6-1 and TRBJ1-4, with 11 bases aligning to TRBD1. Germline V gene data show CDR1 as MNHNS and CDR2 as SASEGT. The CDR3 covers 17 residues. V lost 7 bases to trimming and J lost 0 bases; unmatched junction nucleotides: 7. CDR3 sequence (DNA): TGTGCCAGCAAGGCCGGGACAGGGGGATCAACTAATGAAAAACTGTTTTTT. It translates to CASKAGTGGSTNEKLFF.

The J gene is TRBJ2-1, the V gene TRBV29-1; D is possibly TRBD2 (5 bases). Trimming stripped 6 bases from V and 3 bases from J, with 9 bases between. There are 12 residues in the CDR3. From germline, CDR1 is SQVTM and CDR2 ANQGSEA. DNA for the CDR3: TGCAGCGTGTTACGGGACTACAATGAGCAGTTCTTC. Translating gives CSVLRDYNEQFF.

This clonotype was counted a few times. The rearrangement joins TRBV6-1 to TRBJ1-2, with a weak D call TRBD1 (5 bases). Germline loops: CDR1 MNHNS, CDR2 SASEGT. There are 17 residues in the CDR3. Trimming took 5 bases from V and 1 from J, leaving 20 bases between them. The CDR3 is CASSTTGSPGRNYGYTF. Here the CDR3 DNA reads TGTGCCAGCAGTACCACAGGCTCTCCGGGGCGTAACTATGGCTACACCTTC.

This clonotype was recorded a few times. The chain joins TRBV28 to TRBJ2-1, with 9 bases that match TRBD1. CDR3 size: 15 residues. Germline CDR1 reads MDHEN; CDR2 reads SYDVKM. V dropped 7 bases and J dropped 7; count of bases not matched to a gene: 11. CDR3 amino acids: CASIEGQGESNEQFF. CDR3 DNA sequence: TGTGCCAGCATTGAGGGACAGGGCGAGAGTAATGAGCAGTTCTTC. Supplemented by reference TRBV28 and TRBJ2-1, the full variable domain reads DVKVTQSSRYLVKRTGEKVFLECVQDMDHENMFWYRQDPGLGLRLIYFSYDVKMKEKGDIPEGYSVSREKKERFSLILESASTNQTSMYLCASIEGQGESNEQFFGPGTRLTVL.

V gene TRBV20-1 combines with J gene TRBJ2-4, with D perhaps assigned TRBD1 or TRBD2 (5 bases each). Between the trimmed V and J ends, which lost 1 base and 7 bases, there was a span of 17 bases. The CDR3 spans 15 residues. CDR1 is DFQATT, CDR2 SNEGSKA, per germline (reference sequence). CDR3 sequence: CSARGGRNSVNIQYF. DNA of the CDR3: TGCAGTGCTAGAGGGGGACGAAATTCCGTTAACATTCAGTACTTC.

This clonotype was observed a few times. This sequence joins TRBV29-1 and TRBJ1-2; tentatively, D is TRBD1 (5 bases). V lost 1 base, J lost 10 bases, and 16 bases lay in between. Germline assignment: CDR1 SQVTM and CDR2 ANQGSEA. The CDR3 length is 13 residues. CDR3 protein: CSVEVGRKGYYTF. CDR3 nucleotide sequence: TGCAGCGTTGAAGTGGGACGTAAAGGTTACTACACCTTC. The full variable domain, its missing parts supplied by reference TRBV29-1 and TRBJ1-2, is SAVISQKPSRDICQRGTSLTIQCQVDSQVTMMFWYRQQPGQSLTLIATANQGSEATYESGFVIDKFPISRPNLTFSTLTVSNMSPEDSSIYLCSVEVGRKGYYTFGSGTRLTVV.

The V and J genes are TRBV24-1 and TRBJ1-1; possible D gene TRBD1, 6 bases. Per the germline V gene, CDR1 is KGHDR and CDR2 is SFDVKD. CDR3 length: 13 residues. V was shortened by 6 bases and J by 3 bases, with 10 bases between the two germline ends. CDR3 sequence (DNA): TGTGCCACCAGTTTAGAGGGGGACACTGAAGCTTTCTTT. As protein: CATSLEGDTEAFF.

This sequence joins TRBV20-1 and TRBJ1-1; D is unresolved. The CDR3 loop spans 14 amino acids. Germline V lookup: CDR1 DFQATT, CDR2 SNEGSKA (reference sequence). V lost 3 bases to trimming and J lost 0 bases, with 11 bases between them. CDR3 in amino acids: CSARGRGVNTEAFF. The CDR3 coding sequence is TGCAGTGCTAGGGGGAGAGGTGTGAACACTGAAGCTTTCTTT.

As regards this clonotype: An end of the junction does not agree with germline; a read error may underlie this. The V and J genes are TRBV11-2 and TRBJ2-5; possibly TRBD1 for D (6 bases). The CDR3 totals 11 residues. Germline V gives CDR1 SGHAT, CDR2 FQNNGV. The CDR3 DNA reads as TGTGCCAGCAGCCTGGGGACACCACCGCACTTC. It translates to CASSLGTPPHF.

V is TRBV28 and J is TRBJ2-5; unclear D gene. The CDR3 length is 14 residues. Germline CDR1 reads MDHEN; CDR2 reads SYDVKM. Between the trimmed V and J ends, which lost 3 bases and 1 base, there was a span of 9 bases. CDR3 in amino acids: CASSFSQAQETQYF. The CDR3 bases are TGTGCCAGCAGTTTTTCGCAGGCCCAAGAGACCCAGTACTTC. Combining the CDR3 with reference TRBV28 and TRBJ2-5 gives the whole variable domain DVKVTQSSRYLVKRTGEKVFLECVQDMDHENMFWYRQDPGLGLRLIYFSYDVKMKEKGDIPEGYSVSREKKERFSLILESASTNQTSMYLCASSFSQAQETQYFGPGTRLLVL.

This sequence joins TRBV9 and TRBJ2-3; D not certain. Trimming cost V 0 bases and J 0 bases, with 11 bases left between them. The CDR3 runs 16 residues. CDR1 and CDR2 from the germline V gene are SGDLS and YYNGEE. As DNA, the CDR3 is TGTGCCAGCAGCGTAGACCAGAAATTAAGCACAGATACGCAGTATTTT. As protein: CASSVDQKLSTDTQYF.

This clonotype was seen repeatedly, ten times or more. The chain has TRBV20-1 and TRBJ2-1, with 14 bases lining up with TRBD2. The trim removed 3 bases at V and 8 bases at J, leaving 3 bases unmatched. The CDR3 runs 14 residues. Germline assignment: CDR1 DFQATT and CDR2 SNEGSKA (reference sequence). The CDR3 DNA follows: TGCAGTGCTAGGGAGACTAGCGGGAGGGATGAGCAGTTCTTC. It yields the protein CSARETSGRDEQFF.

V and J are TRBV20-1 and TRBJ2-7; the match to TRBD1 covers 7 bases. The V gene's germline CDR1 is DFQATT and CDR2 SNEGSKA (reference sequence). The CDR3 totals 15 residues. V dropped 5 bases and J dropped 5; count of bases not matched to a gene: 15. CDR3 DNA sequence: TGCAGTGCTCCTCAGAGGTCCCGACAGGGCCACGAGCAGTACTTC. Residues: CSAPQRSRQGHEQYF.

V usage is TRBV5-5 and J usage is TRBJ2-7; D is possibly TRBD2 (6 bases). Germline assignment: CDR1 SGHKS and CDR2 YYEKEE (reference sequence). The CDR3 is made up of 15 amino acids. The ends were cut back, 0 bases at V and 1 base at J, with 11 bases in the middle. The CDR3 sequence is CASSLALAASYEQYV. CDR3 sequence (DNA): TGTGCCAGCAGCTTGGCGTTAGCGGCGTCCTACGAGCAGTACGTC.

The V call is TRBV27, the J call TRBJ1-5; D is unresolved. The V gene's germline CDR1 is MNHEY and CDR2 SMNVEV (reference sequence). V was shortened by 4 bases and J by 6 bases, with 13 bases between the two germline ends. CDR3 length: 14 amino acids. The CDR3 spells CASSSDGGVQPQHF. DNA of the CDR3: TGTGCCAGCAGTTCGGACGGTGGGGTTCAGCCCCAGCATTTT.

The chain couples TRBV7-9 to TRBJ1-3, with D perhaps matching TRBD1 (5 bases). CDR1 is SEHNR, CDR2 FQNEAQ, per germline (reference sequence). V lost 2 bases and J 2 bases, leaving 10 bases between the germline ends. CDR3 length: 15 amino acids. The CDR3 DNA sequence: TGTGCCAGCAGCTTACAGGGCGGAACTGGAAACACCATATATTTT. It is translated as CASSLQGGTGNTIYF.

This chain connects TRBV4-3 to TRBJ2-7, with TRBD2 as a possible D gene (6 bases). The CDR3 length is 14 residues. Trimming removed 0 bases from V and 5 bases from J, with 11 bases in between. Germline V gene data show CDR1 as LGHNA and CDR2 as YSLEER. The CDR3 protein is CASSQEGGVDEQYF. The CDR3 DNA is TGCGCCAGCAGCCAAGAGGGAGGAGTAGACGAGCAGTACTTC.